This T cell receptor (beta chain) is drawn from a study of vaccination and CD4 T cells after COVID-19. At the level of the study: In culture, cells were exposed to overlapping spike peptides from SARS-CoV-2, HCoV-NL63, HCoV-OC43 and HCoV-229E.

Sequence data for DNA of cultured CD4+ T cells were generated by the Oncomine TCR Beta short-read assay. MiXCR was run by TCRdb on the PCR reads, yielding one entry per CDR3 protein. The sample records about 15,000 distinct CDR3 sequences, approximately 51% being singletons. Concerning this clonotype itself: Its antigen is undetermined.

Between the trimmed V and J ends, which lost 4 bases and 7 bases, there was a span of 13 bases. Germline-derived CDR1 and CDR2 are LNHDA and SQIVND (reference sequence). The CDR3 extends over 13 amino acids. Overall study results and limits: Reactive clone data from convalescent patients indicated a median of approximately 86% appearing only post-vaccination. Analysis of convalescent patients found that 304 of 307 vaccine-specific clones were spike mono-reactive.

Indicated treatment: roughly 11-day PBMC culture with coronavirus spike peptide pools or control peptides (ViraFEST assay). ViraFEST used peptide pools to expand antigen-specific T cells before TCR sequencing. J is TRBJ2-5 and V is TRBV19; possible D gene TRBD2, 6 bases. This material consisted of CD4+ T cells from blood, cultured in vitro, taken before SARS-CoV-2 vaccination. The origin of this receptor is a human donor who had recovered from COVID-19. The CDR3 coding sequence is TGTGCCAGTAGTACCGGATTGGGGGGGACCCAGTACTTC. This encodes CASSTGLGGTQYF.